This entry describes one T cell receptor (beta chain). This record comes from a study of long-term antiretroviral therapy in people with HIV. J gave up 7 bases and V 3 bases, and 13 bases lay outside the gene matches. CDR3 length equals 19 residues. Germline V lookup: CDR1 SGHDT, CDR2 YYEEEE. Runs used v3.0 of the immunoSEQ assay and were done at survey level. Here immunoSEQ multiplex PCR was the method, and the copy in TCRdb shows in-frame clones only, minus some. This table has around 39,000 clones, roughly 80% appearing once. The clonotype originates from a man aged 18-30 years with HIV. This chain connects TRBV5-6 to TRBJ2-1; TRBD2 matches at 16 bases. The sample in question was unsorted PBMCs, obtained 1 year after starting antiretroviral therapy. CDR3: CASSWGGTSGRASRNEQFF. The CDR3 nucleotides read TGTGCCAGCAGCTGGGGGGGGACTAGCGGGAGGGCTTCAAGGAATGAGCAGTTCTTC.